The clone carrying this TCR beta chain was detected many times. The CDR3 spans 15 residues. The germline V gene has CDR1 SGHAT and CDR2 FQNNGV. Trimming removed 5 bases from V and 11 bases from J, with 21 bases in between. This sample is part of a study of T cells in Graves' hyperthyroidism and ophthalmopathy. From RNA transcripts, TCR beta CDR3 regions were amplified. Researchers ran a first-round RT-PCR on the TCR CDR3 using the HTBI primer set. In TCRdb, the multiplex PCR reads were re-called with MiXCR into one record per CDR3 protein. The data hold fewer than 650,000 distinct CDR3 sequences, with about 15% observed a single time. Hyperthyroidism had been newly diagnosed in patients aged 18 to 65, and its duration was under 2 months. Every diagnosis used clinical symptoms, serum thyroxine and TRAb, thyroid ultrasound and orbital computed tomography.

The genes are TRBV11-2 and TRBJ1-4; tentative D call: TRBD1 (6 bases). Material for sequencing was blood. The source is a woman aged 25 to 39 with Graves' hyperthyroidism that later progressed to Graves' ophthalmopathy. CDR3 sequence (DNA): TGTGCCAGCAGCGCACACAGGGATCTACCTGGGAAACTGTTTTTT. This translates into CASSAHRDLPGKLFF. Based on the CDR3 plus reference TRBV11-2 and TRBJ1-4, the full variable domain is EAGVAQSPRYKIIEKRQSVAFWCNPISGHATLYWYQQILGQGPKLLIQFQNNGVVDDSQLPKDRFSAERLKGVDSTLKIQPAKLEDSAVYLCASSAHRDLPGKLFFGSGTQLSVL.